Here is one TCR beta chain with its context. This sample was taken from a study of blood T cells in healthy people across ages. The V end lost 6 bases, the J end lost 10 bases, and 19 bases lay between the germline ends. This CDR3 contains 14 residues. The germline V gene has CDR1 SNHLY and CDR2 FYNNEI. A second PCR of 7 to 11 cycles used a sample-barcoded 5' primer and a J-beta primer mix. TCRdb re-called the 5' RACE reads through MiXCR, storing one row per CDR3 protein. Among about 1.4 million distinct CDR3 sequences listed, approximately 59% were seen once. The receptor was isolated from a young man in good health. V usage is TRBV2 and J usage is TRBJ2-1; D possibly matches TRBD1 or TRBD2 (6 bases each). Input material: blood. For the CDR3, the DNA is TGTGCCAGCAGCGCCGGGACACTAGCTCGGGAGCAGTTCTTC. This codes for CASSAGTLAREQFF.